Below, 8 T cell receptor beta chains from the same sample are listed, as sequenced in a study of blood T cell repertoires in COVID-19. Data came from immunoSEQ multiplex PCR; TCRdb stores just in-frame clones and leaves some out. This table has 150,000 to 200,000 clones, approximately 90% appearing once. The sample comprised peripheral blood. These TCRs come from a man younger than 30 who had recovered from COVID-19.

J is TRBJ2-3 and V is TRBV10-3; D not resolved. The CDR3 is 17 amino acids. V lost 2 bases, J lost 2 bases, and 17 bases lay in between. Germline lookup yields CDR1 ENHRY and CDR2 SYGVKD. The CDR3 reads CAISEGSGFPFTDTQYF. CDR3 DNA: TGTGCCATCAGTGAGGGCTCGGGTTTCCCCTTCACAGATACGCAGTATTTT.

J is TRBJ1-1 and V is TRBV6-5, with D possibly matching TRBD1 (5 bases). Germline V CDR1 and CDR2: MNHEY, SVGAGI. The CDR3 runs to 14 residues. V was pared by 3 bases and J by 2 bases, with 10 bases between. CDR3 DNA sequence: TGTGCCAGCAGTTATAGAAGGGGTAACACTGAAGCTTTCTTT. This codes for CASSYRRGNTEAFF.

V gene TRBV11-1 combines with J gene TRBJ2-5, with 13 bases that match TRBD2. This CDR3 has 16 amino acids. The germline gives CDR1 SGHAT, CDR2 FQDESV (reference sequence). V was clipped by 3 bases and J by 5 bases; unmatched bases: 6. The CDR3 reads CASSFSLAGGPETQYF. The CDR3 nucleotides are TGTGCCAGCAGCTTTTCACTAGCGGGAGGGCCGGAGACCCAGTACTTC.

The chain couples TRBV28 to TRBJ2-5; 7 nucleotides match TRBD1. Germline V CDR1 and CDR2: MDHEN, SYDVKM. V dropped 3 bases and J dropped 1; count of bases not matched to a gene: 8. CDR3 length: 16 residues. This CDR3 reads CASSFSLRDSQETQYF. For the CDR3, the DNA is TGTGCCAGCAGTTTCTCTCTCCGGGACAGCCAAGAGACCCAGTACTTC.

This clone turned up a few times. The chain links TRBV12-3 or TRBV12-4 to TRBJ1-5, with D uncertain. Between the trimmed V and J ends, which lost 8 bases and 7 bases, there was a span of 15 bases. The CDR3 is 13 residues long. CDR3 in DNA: TGTGCCAGCGCCGCCGAGGGATACCAGCCCCAGCATTTT. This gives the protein CASAAEGYQPQHF.

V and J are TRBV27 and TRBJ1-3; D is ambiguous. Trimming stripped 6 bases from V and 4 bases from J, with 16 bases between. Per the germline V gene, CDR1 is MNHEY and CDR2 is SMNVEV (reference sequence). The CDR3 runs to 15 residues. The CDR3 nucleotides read TGTGCCAGCAGAGAATTGGGAGCCACCGGAAACACCATATATTTT. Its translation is CASRELGATGNTIYF.

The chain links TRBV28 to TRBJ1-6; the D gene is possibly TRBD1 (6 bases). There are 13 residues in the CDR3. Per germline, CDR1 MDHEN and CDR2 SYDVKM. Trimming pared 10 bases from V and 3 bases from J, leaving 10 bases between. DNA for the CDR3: TGTGCCACACAGGGAATCTATAATTCACCCCTCCACTTT. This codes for CATQGIYNSPLHF. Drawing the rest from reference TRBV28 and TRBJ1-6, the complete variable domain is DVKVTQSSRYLVKRTGEKVFLECVQDMDHENMFWYRQDPGLGLRLIYFSYDVKMKEKGDIPEGYSVSREKKERFSLILESASTNQTSMYLCATQGIYNSPLHFGNGTRLTVT.

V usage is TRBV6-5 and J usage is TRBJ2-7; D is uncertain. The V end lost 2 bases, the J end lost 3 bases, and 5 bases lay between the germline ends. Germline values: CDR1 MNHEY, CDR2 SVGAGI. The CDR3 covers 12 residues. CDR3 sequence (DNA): TGTGCCAGCAGTTACCCGTACTACGAGCAGTACTTC. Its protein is CASSYPYYEQYF.